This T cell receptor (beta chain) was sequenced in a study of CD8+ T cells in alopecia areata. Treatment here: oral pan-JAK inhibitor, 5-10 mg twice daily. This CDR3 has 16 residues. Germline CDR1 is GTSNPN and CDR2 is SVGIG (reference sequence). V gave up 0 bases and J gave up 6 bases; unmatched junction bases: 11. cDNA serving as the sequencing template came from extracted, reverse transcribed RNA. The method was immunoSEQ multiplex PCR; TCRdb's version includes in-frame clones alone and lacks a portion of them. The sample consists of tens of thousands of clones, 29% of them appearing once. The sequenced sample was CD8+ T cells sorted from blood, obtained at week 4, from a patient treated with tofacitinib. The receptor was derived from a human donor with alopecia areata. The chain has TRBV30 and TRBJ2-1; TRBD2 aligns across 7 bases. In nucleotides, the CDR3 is TGTGCCTGGAGTGTAAAGGGAGGGGACCCCCCCAATGAGCAGTTCTTC. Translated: CAWSVKGGDPPNEQFF.